The T cell receptor beta chain described here comes from a study of blood T cells in healthy people across ages. Study overall: Per two T cells, template switching captured roughly one barcoded beta molecule.

This clonotype was recorded a few times. Germline trimming cut 3 bases from V and 0 bases from J; bases unmatched to any gene: 7. Germline V CDR1 and CDR2: SGHRS, YFSETQ. The CDR3 totals 16 residues. A second PCR, run for about 6 to 11 cycles, used a sample-barcoded 5' primer plus a J-beta primer mix. Via MiXCR, TCRdb re-called the 5' RACE reads, giving one row per CDR3 protein. The repertoire holds 800,000 to 950,000 distinct CDR3 sequences, with under 35% as singletons. The same data also went into a second study, on T cells of mothers and their children. That work states: Whatever RNA was extracted went entirely into cDNA synthesis, at roughly 1.5 ug per 15 ul. Sequencing returned over 10 million TCR beta CDR3 reads per mother and several million per child. Slightly higher, non-significant overlap characterized related mother-child pairs relative to unrelated pairs.

The V gene is TRBV5-1, the J gene TRBJ2-7, with TRBD1 matching over 9 bases. Sequenced sample: blood. This receptor was identified in a woman aged 40 to 49 in good health. CDR3 amino acids: CASSYDGTGRSYEQYF. Here the CDR3 DNA reads TGCGCCAGCAGCTACGATGGGACAGGGCGCTCCTACGAGCAGTACTTC.